These T cell receptor beta chains were read from a single sample in a study of T cell changes during pregnancy in multiple sclerosis. Sequenced by immunoSEQ multiplex PCR; TCRdb stores in-frame clones only, minus some. Among some 47,000 clones listed, 88% were seen once. Sequenced here: CD8+ T cells from peripheral blood mononuclear cells, sampled after pregnancy. The receptors originated from a female donor in good health, enrolled as a control in a pregnancy study. The CDR3 runs from the conserved cysteine through the conserved F or W. A D gene is named only where the DNA matches it firmly. Some rows mark clone size as missing; the rest say once, few, many or name a class of expanded clone.

j_gene,v_gene,abundance,d_gene,CDR3nt,CDR3aa
TRBJ2-3,TRBV27,.,TRBD2,TGTGCCAGCAGTTCTAGCGGGGGGGCCGCAGATACGCAGTATTTT,CASSSSGGAADTQYF
TRBJ2-1,TRBV12-5,.,.,TGTGCTAGTGGTTTGTCCCCGTACAATGAGCAGTTCTTC,CASGLSPYNEQFF
TRBJ1-2,TRBV7-9,.,.,TGTGCCAGCAGCTTAGATTCGGTGAACTATGGCTACACCTTC,CASSLDSVNYGYTF
TRBJ2-7,TRBV5-6,.,TRBD2,TGTGCCAGCAGCTTGGCACTAGCGGGGGGATACGAGCAGTACTTC,CASSLALAGGYEQYF
TRBJ2-7,TRBV4-3,.,TRBD2,TGCGCCAGCAGCCAAGATCGGACTAGCGGCTTCTACGAGCAGTACTTC,CASSQDRTSGFYEQYF
TRBJ2-1,TRBV6-1,.,.,TGTGCCAGCAGCCTAGATGAGCAGTTCTTC,CASSLDEQFF
TRBJ2-1,TRBV4-3,.,.,TGCGCCAGCAGCCAAGATGTCTACAACAGCTACAATGAGCAGTTCTTC,CASSQDVYNSYNEQFF
TRBJ1-2,TRBV13,.,.,TGTGCCAGCAGCTCGGGACATCGAAGTGGCTACACCTTC,CASSSGHRSGYTF
TRBJ2-7,TRBV28,.,TRBD1,TGTGCCAGCCGGGACAGGGTCACCTACGAGCAGTACTTC,CASRDRVTYEQYF
TRBJ2-1,TRBV7-9,.,TRBD2,TGTGCCAGCAGCTTAACGACTAGCGGGGGTTGGAGCTCCTACAATGAGCAGTTCTTC,CASSLTTSGGWSSYNEQFF
TRBJ2-7,TRBV7-2,few,TRBD1,TGTGCCAGCAGCTTTCCTGGACAGGGGATCCTCGAGCAGTACTTC,CASSFPGQGILEQYF
TRBJ1-4,TRBV19,.,TRBD1,TGTGCCAGTAGTACCGGCTTATGGGACAGTAATGAAAAACTGTTTTTT,CASSTGLWDSNEKLFF
TRBJ2-5,TRBV11-1,.,.,TGTGCCAGCAGCCCAGAGGTCGGCGAAGAGACCCAGTACTTC,CASSPEVGEETQYF
TRBJ2-7,TRBV6-6,.,.,TGTGCCAGCAGTGGCCCGAGACAGGACGAGCAGTACTTC,CASSGPRQDEQYF
TRBJ2-5,TRBV4-3,.,TRBD2,TGCGCCAGCAGCCAAAGACGGGGGGGGCAAGAGACCCAGTACTTC,CASSQRRGGQETQYF
TRBJ1-5,TRBV6-5,once,TRBD1,TGTGCCAGCAGTTACCTAGACAGGGTCCAGCATTTT,CASSYLDRVQHF
TRBJ2-3,TRBV19,once,TRBD2,TGTGCCAGTAGTTCCAGGACTAGCGGGGGGGATACGCAGTATTTT,CASSSRTSGGDTQYF
TRBJ1-1,TRBV11-2,.,TRBD1,TGTGCCAGCAGGTGGGACAGGACTGAAGCTTTCTTT,CASRWDRTEAFF
TRBJ2-7,TRBV28,once,.,TGTGCCAGCAGTTTTCGTCAAGCTACGAAGCAGTACTTC,CASSFRQATKQYF
TRBJ2-7,TRBV4-2,.,.,TGTGCCAGCAGCCAAGATCTCGGGGTTGGCGAGCAGTACTTC,CASSQDLGVGEQYF
TRBJ1-2,TRBV7-2,.,.,TGTGCCAGCAGCCCCCCACGCGGTGGAGCGCACCATTTTAACTATGGCTACACCTTC,CASSPPRGGAHHFNYGYTF
TRBJ2-7,TRBV9,.,.,TGTGCCAGCAGCCCTCGGGACACCACCTACGAGCAGTACTTC,CASSPRDTTYEQYF
TRBJ1-3,TRBV4-2,.,.,TGTGCCAGCAGCCAAGAGGGAAGCGGGGATCCTGGAAACACCATATATTTT,CASSQEGSGDPGNTIYF
TRBJ1-2,TRBV10-3,.,TRBD1,TGTGCCATCAGTGAGTCGCAGGGGGCGAGGGGCTACACCTTC,CAISESQGARGYTF
TRBJ2-2,TRBV6-6,.,TRBD1,TGTGCCAGCAAACCTCCAGGGGGCCCGAGGCCCGGGGAGCTGTTTTTT,CASKPPGGPRPGELFF
TRBJ2-1,TRBV21-1,.,.,TGTGCCAGCAGCCCCCGGGACCGGGGGGGAGATGAGCAGTTCTTC,CASSPRDRGGDEQFF
TRBJ2-1,TRBV27,.,.,TGTGCCAGCAGTTGGTACAAATTGTCCTACAATGAGCAGTTCTTC,CASSWYKLSYNEQFF
TRBJ2-7,TRBV5-1,.,.,TGCGCCAGCAGCTACGACAGGACCTACGAGCAGTACTTC,CASSYDRTYEQYF
TRBJ2-1,TRBV13,.,TRBD1,TGTGCCAGCAGCTCGGGACAGGGATATGAGCAGTTCTTC,CASSSGQGYEQFF
TRBJ1-1,TRBV11-2,.,TRBD1,TGTGCCAGCAGCTTAGCCTACAGGGGTGAAGCTTTCTTT,CASSLAYRGEAFF
TRBJ1-3,TRBV4-3,.,.,TGCGCCAGCAGCCAAGTCTCCAGCTCTGGAAACACCATATATTTT,CASSQVSSSGNTIYF
TRBJ2-3,TRBV21-1,.,.,TGTGCCAGCAGCAAAGTCGGGGAAGATACGCAGTATTTT,CASSKVGEDTQYF